This is a list of T cell receptor beta chains from one sample in a study of cytomegalovirus exposure and HLA in healthy donors. Repertoires were generated with immunoSEQ multiplex PCR, while TCRdb's copy carries only in-frame clones and drops some. Seen here are about 160,000 clones, just under 80% observed once, and the top ten hold under 1.5%. The sample consisted of PBMCs. Receptors were obtained from a man younger than 45 in good health and CMV-seronegative. The CDR3 runs from the conserved cysteine through the conserved F or W. Fields, in order: V gene, D gene, J gene, clone size, CDR3 protein, CDR3 DNA. D genes are given only for firm matches. Clone size is not always given. Where it is, it says once, few, many or a class for expanded clones.

V gene: TRBV28
D gene: TRBD1
J gene: TRBJ1-1
clone size: NA
CDR3 protein: CASSFPGGVAEAFF
CDR3 DNA: TGTGCCAGCAGTTTCCCAGGGGGCGTCGCTGAAGCTTTCTTT

V gene: TRBV7-9
D gene: TRBD1
J gene: TRBJ1-6
clone size: NA
CDR3 protein: CASSFGQGESNSPLHF
CDR3 DNA: TGTGCCAGCAGCTTCGGACAGGGTGAGTCGAATTCACCCCTCCACTTT

V gene: TRBV4-2
D gene: TRBD1
J gene: TRBJ2-7
clone size: few
CDR3 protein: CASSQGTGTGNTYEQYF
CDR3 DNA: TGTGCCAGCAGCCAGGGGACCGGGACAGGGAATACCTACGAGCAGTACTTC

V gene: TRBV18
D gene: NA
J gene: TRBJ1-5
clone size: NA
CDR3 protein: CASSATQGGNQPQHF
CDR3 DNA: TGTGCCAGCTCAGCGACACAGGGAGGCAATCAGCCCCAGCATTTT

V gene: TRBV9
D gene: TRBD2
J gene: TRBJ2-5
clone size: NA
CDR3 protein: CASSVGGGTLETQYF
CDR3 DNA: TGTGCCAGCAGCGTAGGGGGGGGGACCCTAGAGACCCAGTACTTC

V gene: TRBV19
D gene: TRBD1
J gene: TRBJ2-6
clone size: NA
CDR3 protein: CASSIWTGRSGANVLTF
CDR3 DNA: TGTGCCAGTAGTATATGGACAGGGCGCTCTGGGGCCAACGTCCTGACTTTC

V gene: TRBV7-8
D gene: NA
J gene: TRBJ2-6
clone size: NA
CDR3 protein: CASTLSGANVLTF
CDR3 DNA: TGTGCCAGCACCCTCTCTGGGGCCAACGTCCTGACTTTC

V gene: TRBV9
D gene: TRBD2
J gene: TRBJ2-5
clone size: few
CDR3 protein: CASSVDGRAGETQYF
CDR3 DNA: TGTGCCAGCAGCGTAGACGGGAGGGCTGGAGAGACCCAGTACTTC

V gene: TRBV28
D gene: NA
J gene: TRBJ2-7
clone size: NA
CDR3 protein: CASSFEGDSSYEQYF
CDR3 DNA: TGTGCCAGCAGTTTCGAGGGGGATTCTTCCTACGAGCAGTACTTC

V gene: TRBV6-6
D gene: TRBD1
J gene: TRBJ1-3
clone size: NA
CDR3 protein: CASSTGAENTIYF
CDR3 DNA: TGTGCCAGCAGCACAGGGGCGGAAAACACCATATATTTT

V gene: TRBV6-5
D gene: NA
J gene: TRBJ1-6
clone size: NA
CDR3 protein: CASSFTGTSDNSPLHF
CDR3 DNA: TGTGCCAGCAGTTTCACCGGGACAAGCGATAATTCACCCCTCCACTTT

V gene: TRBV5-1
D gene: TRBD1
J gene: TRBJ1-6
clone size: few
CDR3 protein: CASRLGQGESPLHF
CDR3 DNA: TGCGCCAGCAGATTGGGACAGGGAGAATCACCCCTCCACTTT

V gene: TRBV4-1
D gene: TRBD2
J gene: TRBJ2-5
clone size: NA
CDR3 protein: CASSPQEASGRAETQYF
CDR3 DNA: TGCGCCAGCAGTCCACAGGAGGCTAGCGGGAGGGCAGAGACCCAGTACTTC

V gene: TRBV6-1
D gene: NA
J gene: TRBJ1-1
clone size: NA
CDR3 protein: CASSDPTLNTEAFF
CDR3 DNA: TGTGCCAGCAGCGATCCAACATTGAACACTGAAGCTTTCTTT